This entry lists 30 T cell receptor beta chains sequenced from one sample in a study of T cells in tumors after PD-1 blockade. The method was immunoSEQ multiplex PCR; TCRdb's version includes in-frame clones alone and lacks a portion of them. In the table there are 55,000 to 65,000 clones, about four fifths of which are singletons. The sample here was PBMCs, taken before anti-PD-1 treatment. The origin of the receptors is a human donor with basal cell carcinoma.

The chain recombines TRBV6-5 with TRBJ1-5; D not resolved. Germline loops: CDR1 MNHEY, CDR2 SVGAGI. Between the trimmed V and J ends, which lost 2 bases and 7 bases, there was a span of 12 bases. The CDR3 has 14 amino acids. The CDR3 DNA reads TGTGCCAGCAGTTACGCAGAGGAGGGCCAGCCCCAGCATTTT. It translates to CASSYAEEGQPQHF.

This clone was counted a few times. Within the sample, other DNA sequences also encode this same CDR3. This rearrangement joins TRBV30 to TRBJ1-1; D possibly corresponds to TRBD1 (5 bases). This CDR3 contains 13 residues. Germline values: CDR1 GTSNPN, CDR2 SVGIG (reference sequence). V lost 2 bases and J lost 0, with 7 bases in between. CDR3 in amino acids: CAWSSGMNTEAFF. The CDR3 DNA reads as TGTGCCTGGAGTTCAGGGATGAACACTGAAGCTTTCTTT. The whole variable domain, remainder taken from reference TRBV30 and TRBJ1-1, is SQTIHQWPATLVQPVGSPLSLECTVEGTSNPNLYWYRQAAGRGLQLLFYSVGIGQISSEVPQNLSASRPQDRQFILSSKKLLLSDSGFYLCAWSSGMNTEAFFGQGTRLTVV.

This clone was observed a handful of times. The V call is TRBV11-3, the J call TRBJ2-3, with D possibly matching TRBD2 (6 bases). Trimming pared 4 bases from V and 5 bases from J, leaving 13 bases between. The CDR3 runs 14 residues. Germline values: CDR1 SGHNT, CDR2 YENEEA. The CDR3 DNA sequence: TGTGCCAGCAGCTCCGGGAGACCGGGAGATACGCAGTATTTT. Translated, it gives CASSSGRPGDTQYF.

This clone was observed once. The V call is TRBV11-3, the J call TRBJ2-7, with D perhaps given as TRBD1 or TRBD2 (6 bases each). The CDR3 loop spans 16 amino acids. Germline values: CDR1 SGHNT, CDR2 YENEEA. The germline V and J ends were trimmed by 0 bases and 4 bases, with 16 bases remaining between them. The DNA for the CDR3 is TGTGCCAGCAGCTTAGATCGGTGGGGGGCTGGGTACGAGCAGTACTTC. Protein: CASSLDRWGAGYEQYF.

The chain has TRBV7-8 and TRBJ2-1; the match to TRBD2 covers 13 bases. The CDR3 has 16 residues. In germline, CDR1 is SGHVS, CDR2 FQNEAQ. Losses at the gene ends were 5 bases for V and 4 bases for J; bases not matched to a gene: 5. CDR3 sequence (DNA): TGTGCCAGCAGCAAGGGACTAGCGGGGAGATACAATGAGCAGTTCTTC. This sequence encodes CASSKGLAGRYNEQFF.

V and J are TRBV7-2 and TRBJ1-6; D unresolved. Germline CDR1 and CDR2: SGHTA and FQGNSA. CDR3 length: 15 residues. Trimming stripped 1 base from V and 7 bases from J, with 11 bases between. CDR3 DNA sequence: TGTGCCAGCAGCTTAGGGGGTGGGCGCAATTCACCCCTCCACTTT. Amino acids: CASSLGGGRNSPLHF.

In DNA, the CDR3 is TGTGCCACCTCGGACAGGGGCTACGAGCAGTACTTC. Translating gives CATSDRGYEQYF. This chain uses TRBV27 with TRBJ2-7; 9 nucleotides agree with TRBD1. CDR1 and CDR2 (germline): MNHEY, SMNVEV (reference sequence). The trim removed 10 bases at V and 3 bases at J, leaving 4 bases unmatched. The CDR3 runs to 12 residues.

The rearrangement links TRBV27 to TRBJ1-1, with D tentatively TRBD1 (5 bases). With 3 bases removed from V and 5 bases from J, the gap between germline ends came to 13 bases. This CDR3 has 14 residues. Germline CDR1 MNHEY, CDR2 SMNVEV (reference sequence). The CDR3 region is CASSFDRGGTEAFF. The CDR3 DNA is TGTGCCAGCAGTTTTGATAGGGGAGGGACTGAAGCTTTCTTT.

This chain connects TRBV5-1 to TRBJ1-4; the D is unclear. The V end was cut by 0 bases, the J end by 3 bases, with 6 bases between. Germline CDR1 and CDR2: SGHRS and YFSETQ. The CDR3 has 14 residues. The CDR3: CASSLGGSNEKLFF. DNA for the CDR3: TGCGCCAGCAGCTTGGGAGGCTCTAATGAAAAACTGTTTTTT.

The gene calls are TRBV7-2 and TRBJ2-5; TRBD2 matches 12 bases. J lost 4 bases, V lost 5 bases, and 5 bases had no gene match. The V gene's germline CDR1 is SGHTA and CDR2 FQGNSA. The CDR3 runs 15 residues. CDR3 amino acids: CASSRGLAGRETQYF. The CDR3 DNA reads TGTGCCAGCAGCCGCGGACTAGCGGGGCGAGAGACCCAGTACTTC.

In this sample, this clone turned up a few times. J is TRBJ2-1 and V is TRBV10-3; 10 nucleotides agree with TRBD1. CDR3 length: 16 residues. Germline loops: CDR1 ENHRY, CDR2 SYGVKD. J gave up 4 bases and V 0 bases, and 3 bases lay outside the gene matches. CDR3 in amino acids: CAISESGTGVYNEQFF. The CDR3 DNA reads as TGTGCCATCAGTGAGTCGGGGACAGGGGTGTACAATGAGCAGTTCTTC.

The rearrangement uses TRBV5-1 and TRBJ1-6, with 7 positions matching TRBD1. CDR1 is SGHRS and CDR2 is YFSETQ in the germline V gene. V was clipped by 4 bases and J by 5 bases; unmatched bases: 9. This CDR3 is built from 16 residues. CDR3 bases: TGCGCCAGCAGCCTCAAACGGGGGACAGATAATTCACCCCTCCACTTT. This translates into CASSLKRGTDNSPLHF.

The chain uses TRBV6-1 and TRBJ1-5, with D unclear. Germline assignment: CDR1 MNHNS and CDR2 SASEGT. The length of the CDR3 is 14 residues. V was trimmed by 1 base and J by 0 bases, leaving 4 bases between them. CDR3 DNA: TGTGCCAGCAGTGAAGACGGTAGCAATCAGCCCCAGCATTTT. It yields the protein CASSEDGSNQPQHF.

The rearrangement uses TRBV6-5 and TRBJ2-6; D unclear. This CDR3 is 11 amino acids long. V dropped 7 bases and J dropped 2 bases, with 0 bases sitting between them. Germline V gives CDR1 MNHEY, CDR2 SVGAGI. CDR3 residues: CASTGANVLTF. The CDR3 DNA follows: TGTGCCAGCACTGGGGCCAACGTCCTGACTTTC.

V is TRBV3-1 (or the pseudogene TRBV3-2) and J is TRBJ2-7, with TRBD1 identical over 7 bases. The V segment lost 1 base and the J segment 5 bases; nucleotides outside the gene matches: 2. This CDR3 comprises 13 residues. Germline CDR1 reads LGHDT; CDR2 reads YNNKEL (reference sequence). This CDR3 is CASSQVTGHEQYF. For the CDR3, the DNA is TGTGCCAGCAGCCAAGTGACAGGGCACGAGCAGTACTTC.

CDR3 DNA: TGTGCCAGCAGCCAAGATTCAAGATGGGCTAGCGGGGGCAGCACAGATACGCAGTATTTT. Its protein is CASSQDSRWASGGSTDTQYF. This sequence joins TRBV4-2 and TRBJ2-3, with 10 bases fitting TRBD2. Germline-derived CDR1 and CDR2 are LGHNA and YNFKEQ. J gave up 0 bases and V 0 bases, and 12 bases lay outside the gene matches. CDR3 length: 20 residues.

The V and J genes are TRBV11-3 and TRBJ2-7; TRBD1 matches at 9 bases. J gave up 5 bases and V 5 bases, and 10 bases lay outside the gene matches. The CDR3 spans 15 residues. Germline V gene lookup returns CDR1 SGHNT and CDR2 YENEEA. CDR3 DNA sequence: TGTGCCAGCAGCCCCACCTGGACAGGGGCGGACGAGCAGTACTTC. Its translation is CASSPTWTGADEQYF.

CDR3 nucleotide sequence: TGTGCCAGTAGTATAAGGGTCGGAGGTGAGGAGACCCAGTACTTC. This encodes CASSIRVGGEETQYF. The V gene is TRBV19, the J gene TRBJ2-5; D is perhaps TRBD2 (5 bases). Per the germline V gene, CDR1 is LNHDA and CDR2 is SQIVND (reference sequence). V lost 2 bases to trimming and J lost 5 bases, with 15 bases between them. This CDR3 is 15 amino acids long. The full variable domain, rest sourced from reference TRBV19 and TRBJ2-5, is DGGITQSPKYLFRKEGQNVTLSCEQNLNHDAMYWYRQDPGQGLRLIYYSQIVNDFQKGDIAEGYSVSREKKESFPLTVTSAQKNPTAFYLCASSIRVGGEETQYFGPGTRLLVL.

CDR3 in DNA: TGTGCCAGCAGTTACTCCGGGGGCACTGAAGCTTTCTTT. Protein: CASSYSGGTEAFF. J is TRBJ1-1 and V is TRBV6-6; perhaps TRBD1 as D (5 bases). Germline V gene sequence: CDR1 MNHNY, CDR2 SVGAGI (reference sequence). This CDR3 has 13 residues. Trimming left V 0 bases short and J 4 bases short, with 6 bases between.

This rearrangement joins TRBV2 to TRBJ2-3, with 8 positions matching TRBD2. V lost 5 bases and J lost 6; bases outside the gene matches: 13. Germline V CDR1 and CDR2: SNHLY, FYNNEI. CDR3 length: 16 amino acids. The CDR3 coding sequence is TGTGCCAGCAGTCCCCCGGGACTAGAGAGGGCGGATACGCAGTATTTT. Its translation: CASSPPGLERADTQYF.

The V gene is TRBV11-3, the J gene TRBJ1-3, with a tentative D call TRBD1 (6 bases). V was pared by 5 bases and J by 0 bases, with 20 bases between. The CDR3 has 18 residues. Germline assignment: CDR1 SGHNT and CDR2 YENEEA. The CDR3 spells CASSRYRAGANSGNTIYF. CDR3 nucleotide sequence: TGTGCCAGCAGCCGGTACCGGGCAGGGGCCAACTCTGGAAACACCATATATTTT.

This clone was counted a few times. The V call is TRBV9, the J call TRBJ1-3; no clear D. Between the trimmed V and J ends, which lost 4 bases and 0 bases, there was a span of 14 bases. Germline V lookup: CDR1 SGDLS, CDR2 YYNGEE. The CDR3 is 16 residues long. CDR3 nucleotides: TGTGCCAGCAGCCCCGTAGGCAGCACCTCTGGAAACACCATATATTTT. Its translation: CASSPVGSTSGNTIYF.

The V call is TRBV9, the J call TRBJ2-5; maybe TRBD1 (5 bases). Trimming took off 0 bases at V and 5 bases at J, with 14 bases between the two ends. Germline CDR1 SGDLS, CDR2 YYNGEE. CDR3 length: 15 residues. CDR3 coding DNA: TGTGCCAGCAGCGTAGCGAGGACACCCGGGGAGACCCAGTACTTC. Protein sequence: CASSVARTPGETQYF.

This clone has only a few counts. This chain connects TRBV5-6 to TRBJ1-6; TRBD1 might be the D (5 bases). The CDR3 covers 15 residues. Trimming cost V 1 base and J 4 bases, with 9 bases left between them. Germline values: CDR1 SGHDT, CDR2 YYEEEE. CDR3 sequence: CASSLLGGYNSPLHF. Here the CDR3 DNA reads TGTGCCAGCAGCTTGCTGGGGGGTTATAATTCACCCCTCCACTTT.

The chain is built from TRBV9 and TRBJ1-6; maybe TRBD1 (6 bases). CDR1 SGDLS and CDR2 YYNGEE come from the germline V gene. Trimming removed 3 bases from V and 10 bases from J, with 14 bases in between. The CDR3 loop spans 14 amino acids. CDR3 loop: CASSADSVSSPLHF. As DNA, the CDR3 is TGTGCCAGCAGCGCGGACAGTGTGAGCTCACCCCTCCACTTT.

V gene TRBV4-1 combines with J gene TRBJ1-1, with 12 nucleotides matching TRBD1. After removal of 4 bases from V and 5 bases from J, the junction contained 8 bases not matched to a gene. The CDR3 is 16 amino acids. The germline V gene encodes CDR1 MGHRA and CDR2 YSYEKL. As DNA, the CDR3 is TGCGCCAGCAGCCGGGGACAGGGGGCGGGTGAGACTGAAGCTTTCTTT. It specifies CASSRGQGAGETEAFF.

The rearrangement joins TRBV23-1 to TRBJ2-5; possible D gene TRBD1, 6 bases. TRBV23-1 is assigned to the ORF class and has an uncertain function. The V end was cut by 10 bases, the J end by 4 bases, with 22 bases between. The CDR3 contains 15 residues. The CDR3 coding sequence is TGCGCCACCTATCCCTACAGGGTTAGGGGAGAGACCCAGTACTTC. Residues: CATYPYRVRGETQYF.

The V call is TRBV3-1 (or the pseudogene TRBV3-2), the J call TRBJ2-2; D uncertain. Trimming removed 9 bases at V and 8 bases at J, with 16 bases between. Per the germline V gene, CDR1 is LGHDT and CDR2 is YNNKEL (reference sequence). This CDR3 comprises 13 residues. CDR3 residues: CASRTPTSGELFF. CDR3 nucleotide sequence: TGTGCCAGTAGGACCCCAACTTCTGGGGAGCTGTTTTTT.

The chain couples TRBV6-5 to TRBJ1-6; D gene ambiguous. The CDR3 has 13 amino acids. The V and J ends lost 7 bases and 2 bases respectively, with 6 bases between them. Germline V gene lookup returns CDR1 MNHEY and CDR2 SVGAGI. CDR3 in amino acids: CASNPAYNSPLHF. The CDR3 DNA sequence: TGTGCCAGCAACCCGGCCTATAATTCACCCCTCCACTTT.

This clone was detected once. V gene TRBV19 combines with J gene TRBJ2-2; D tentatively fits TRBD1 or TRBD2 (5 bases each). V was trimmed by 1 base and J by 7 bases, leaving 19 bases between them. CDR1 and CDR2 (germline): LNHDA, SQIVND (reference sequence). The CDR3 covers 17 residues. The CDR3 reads CASSIAPQGVGFGELFF. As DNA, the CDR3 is TGTGCCAGTAGTATAGCCCCCCAGGGAGTTGGGTTCGGGGAGCTGTTTTTT.